The present entry profiles one TCR beta chain with its context. What it binds is unknown. This sample was taken from a study of OX40 agonist ivuxolimab in advanced cancers. Study context: Dose-escalation patients were diagnosed with hepatocellular carcinoma, melanoma, renal cell cancer or head and neck cancer. Mean age about 60 years, range roughly 23 to 79; nearly 85% male. Prior anti-PD-1, anti-PD-L1 or anti-CTLA-4 therapy did not bar entry, and less than 50% had some.

General study findings and limits: Among patients with partial responses at 0.1-3.0 mg/kg, clonal expansion was among the lowest.

The CDR3 is 12 amino acids. Germline values: CDR1 MDHEN, CDR2 SYDVKM. The V and J ends lost 4 bases and 8 bases respectively, with 10 bases between them. Method: immunoSEQ multiplex PCR; TCRdb's copy keeps in-frame clones and lacks some. The sample holds approximately 94,000 clones, under 90% seen once. This sequence was found in an adult with an advanced solid tumor such as melanoma, head and neck, liver or kidney cancer. V gene TRBV28 combines with J gene TRBJ2-3; D not certain. The sequenced sample was CD4+ or CD8+ T cells sorted from blood, obtained in a trial of the OX40 agonist ivuxolimab. The DNA of the CDR3 is TGTGCCAGCAGTTCCCAATTGAGTACGCAGTATTTT. Translated, it gives CASSSQLSTQYF.